In its sample, the clone carrying this TCR beta chain was seen a few times. Its antigen is not identified. This sample is drawn from a study of CD8 T cells in ankylosing spondylitis. Broader study findings: Characteristic of ankylosing spondylitis blood, it appeared, was a TCR beta motif comprising roughly eight highly homologous variants. CD8+ disease-linked clones were present at relatively low frequencies in blood.

Germline lookup yields CDR1 SGHAT and CDR2 FQNNGV. This CDR3 is 17 amino acids long. The J segment lost 6 bases and the V segment lost 0 bases, leaving 9 bases of the junction unmatched. Quantitative 5'-RACE with molecular barcodes was used to make the TCR beta libraries. TCRdb re-called the 5' RACE reads with MiXCR, one entry per CDR3 protein. The sample records some 100,000 distinct CDR3 sequences, around 8.5% being singletons. The TCR originated in a male donor with ankylosing spondylitis. Input material: blood, either unsorted or a sorted T cell fraction (not recorded which). The V gene is TRBV11-2, the J gene TRBJ1-5; 9 nucleotides match TRBD1. CDR3 sequence: CASSLESYTGGTQPQHF. CDR3 nucleotides: TGTGCCAGCAGCTTAGAATCGTATACAGGGGGCACTCAGCCCCAGCATTTT.